This is a list of T cell receptor beta chains from one sample in a study of T cells in Graves' hyperthyroidism and ophthalmopathy. TCRdb re-analysed the multiplex PCR reads in MiXCR, keeping a single row per CDR3 protein. Among approximately 330,000 distinct CDR3 sequences listed, around 20% were seen once. What was sequenced was blood. The receptors derive from a woman in her forties or fifties with Graves' hyperthyroidism. Both conserved end residues are part of each CDR3. D genes are given only for firm matches. Clone size, where shown, is once, few, many, or a class for clones that have expanded.

size: many
J: TRBJ2-3
D: TRBD2
V: TRBV7-8
DNA: TGTGCCAGCAGCCCACTAGCGGGAGGGCCGTCAGATACGCAGTATTTT
CDR3: CASSPLAGGPSDTQYF

size: .
J: TRBJ2-1
D: TRBD1
V: TRBV18
DNA: TGTGCCAGCTCTCAATCAGGGGGCCCCTCCTACAATGAGCAGTTCTTC
CDR3: CASSQSGGPSYNEQFF

size: many
J: TRBJ2-7
D: TRBD2
V: TRBV20-1
DNA: TGCAGTGCTGAGACTAGCGGGAGGTTCGAGCAGTACTTC
CDR3: CSAETSGRFEQYF

size: many
J: TRBJ1-4
D: TRBD1
V: TRBV6-1
DNA: TGTGCCAGCAGAGACAGGGCCGTTGCTACTAATGAAAAACTGTTTTTT
CDR3: CASRDRAVATNEKLFF

size: .
J: TRBJ1-1
D: TRBD1
V: TRBV19
DNA: TGTGCCAGTAGCGGACAGGGGCGTATGAACACTGAAGCTTTCTTT
CDR3: CASSGQGRMNTEAFF

size: many
J: TRBJ1-2
D: .
V: TRBV10-3
DNA: TGTGCCATCAGTGAACCACAGGGAGTGGCGTATGGCTACACCTTC
CDR3: CAISEPQGVAYGYTF

size: many
J: TRBJ2-5
D: TRBD2
V: TRBV27
DNA: TGTGCCAGGACAAGACTAGCGGGGGCCAAAGAGACCCAGTACTTC
CDR3: CARTRLAGAKETQYF

size: many
J: TRBJ1-1
D: .
V: TRBV6-2/TRBV6-3
DNA: TGTGCCAGCACAGCGCTAGCTACTCCGAACACTGAAGCTTTCTTT
CDR3: CASTALATPNTEAFF

size: few
J: TRBJ2-7
D: .
V: TRBV19
DNA: TGTGCCAGTAGTATAGTCGGAGGGGGCCAGTACGAGCAGTACTTC
CDR3: CASSIVGGGQYEQYF

size: few
J: TRBJ2-5
D: TRBD2
V: TRBV3-1
DNA: TGTGCCAGCCATCGTGGGATAGCGGGAGGGCAAGAGACCCAGTACTTC
CDR3: CASHRGIAGGQETQYF

size: .
J: TRBJ2-2
D: .
V: TRBV28
DNA: TGTGCCAGCAGTTCTTTGGGAGAGGGCACCGGGGAGCTGTTTTTT
CDR3: CASSSLGEGTGELFF

size: .
J: TRBJ2-1
D: TRBD2
V: TRBV5-4
DNA: TGTGCCAGCAGCCCTACCCCGGATATAGCGGGAGTAAATGAGCAGTTCTTC
CDR3: CASSPTPDIAGVNEQFF

size: many
J: TRBJ1-2
D: .
V: TRBV3-1
DNA: TGTGCCAGCAGCCTAACCAGAGGGAGAGATGGCTACACCTTC
CDR3: CASSLTRGRDGYTF

size: many
J: TRBJ1-1
D: .
V: TRBV30
DNA: TGTGCCTGGAGCCTTAAGGGGGGGACTTTCTTT
CDR3: CAWSLKGGTFF

size: .
J: TRBJ2-7
D: .
V: TRBV2
DNA: TGTGCCAGCAGAGGAACTAGTCAGCCCTCTGCGGAGCAGTACTTC
CDR3: CASRGTSQPSAEQYF

size: many
J: TRBJ1-5
D: .
V: TRBV28
DNA: TGTGCCAGCAGGAAAAATCAGCCCCAGCATTTT
CDR3: CASRKNQPQHF